The 13 T cell receptor beta chains reported below all come from one sample, sequenced in a study of T cell responses to AZD1222 COVID-19 vaccine. Data came from immunoSEQ multiplex PCR; TCRdb stores just in-frame clones and leaves some out. Here the sample spans around 100,000 clones, approximately 91% being singletons. Sequenced material: peripheral blood, taken on day 0 of AZD1222 vaccination. The receptors here all came from an adult in good health.

This rearrangement joins TRBV5-4 to TRBJ2-3; TRBD2 aligns across 8 bases. The junction had 11 bases not matched to a gene; V was cut back by 4 bases and J by 4 bases. CDR1 is SGHNT and CDR2 is YYREEE in the germline V gene (reference sequence). The CDR3 extends over 16 amino acids. The DNA for the CDR3 is TGTGCCAGCAGCGACCCTAGCGGGCACGGCTCAGATACGCAGTATTTT. It encodes CASSDPSGHGSDTQYF.

In its sample, this clone was seen once. The chain is built from TRBV4-1 and TRBJ2-1; a weak D match, TRBD2 (7 bases). V was clipped by 2 bases and J by 5 bases, with 16 bases between them. Germline loops: CDR1 MGHRA, CDR2 YSYEKL. This CDR3 has 16 residues. CDR3: CASSQPWGGQHNEQFF. The CDR3 DNA follows: TGCGCCAGCAGCCAACCTTGGGGGGGACAACACAATGAGCAGTTCTTC.

The CDR3 sequence is CASSLEAGGDGNTIYF. The CDR3 nucleotides read TGTGCCAGCAGCTTGGAGGCAGGGGGAGATGGAAACACCATATATTTT. The chain joins TRBV5-6 to TRBJ1-3, with 7 bases matching TRBD1. The V gene's germline CDR1 is SGHDT and CDR2 YYEEEE. There are 16 residues in the CDR3. V lost 0 bases and J lost 3; bases outside the gene matches: 6.

This chain connects TRBV6-4 to TRBJ2-2; 8 nucleotides agree with TRBD1. The trim removed 5 bases at V and 3 bases at J, leaving 5 bases unmatched. The germline V gene encodes CDR1 MRHNA and CDR2 SNTAGT. This CDR3 contains 15 residues. The CDR3 here is CASSPGQDHTGELFF. As DNA, the CDR3 is TGTGCCAGCAGTCCGGGACAGGACCACACCGGGGAGCTGTTTTTT.

The chain joins TRBV7-9 to TRBJ2-5, with no clear D. Germline V lookup: CDR1 SEHNR, CDR2 FQNEAQ (reference sequence). Trimming left V 5 bases short and J 5 bases short, with 21 bases between. CDR3 length: 16 residues. The CDR3: CASSPRRVIDSETQYF. CDR3 DNA sequence: TGTGCCAGCAGCCCGCGAAGAGTTATCGATTCGGAGACCCAGTACTTC.

The chain couples TRBV13 to TRBJ1-3, with D hard to call. Germline values: CDR1 PRHDT, CDR2 FYEKMQ (reference sequence). Trimming left V 2 bases short and J 1 base short, with 12 bases between. The CDR3 has 16 residues. The CDR3 nucleotides read TGTGCCAGCAGCTTATACAGAGCCTTTTCTGGAAACACCATATATTTT. As protein: CASSLYRAFSGNTIYF.

V is TRBV7-2 and J is TRBJ2-5; tentative D call: TRBD2 (6 bases). The CDR3 loop spans 14 amino acids. V lost 3 bases and J lost 0, with 8 bases in between. Germline V gene lookup returns CDR1 SGHTA and CDR2 FQGNSA. CDR3 in amino acids: CASSLRDYQETQYF. DNA of the CDR3: TGTGCCAGCAGCTTGCGGGACTACCAAGAGACCCAGTACTTC.

Written as DNA, the CDR3 is TGTGCCAGCAGTGAGACTGGAAACTATGGCTACACCTTC. This translates into CASSETGNYGYTF. The chain has TRBV6-1 and TRBJ1-2; no clear D. This CDR3 has 13 amino acids. Looked up from germline, CDR1 is MNHNS and CDR2 is SASEGT. V shed 3 bases and J shed 2 bases, with 7 bases lying between them.

V gene TRBV19 combines with J gene TRBJ2-2, with D possibly being TRBD1 (6 bases). V was shortened by 7 bases and J by 1 base, with 10 bases between the two germline ends. This CDR3 is 14 amino acids long. The germline V gene has CDR1 LNHDA and CDR2 SQIVND (reference sequence). CDR3 DNA: TGTGCCAGTAAGCGGACAGAGAACACCGGGGAGCTGTTTTTT. The encoded protein is CASKRTENTGELFF.

The chain uses TRBV2 and TRBJ1-3, with D uncertain. This CDR3 comprises 15 residues. Germline V lookup: CDR1 SNHLY, CDR2 FYNNEI. Trimming took off 0 bases at V and 1 base at J, with 7 bases between the two ends. The CDR3 nucleotides read TGTGCCAGCAGTGAAGCGCTCGGATCTGGAAACACCATATATTTT. This translates into CASSEALGSGNTIYF.

The chain links TRBV5-1 to TRBJ2-1; D tentatively fits TRBD1 or TRBD2 (5 bases each). The CDR3 extends over 15 amino acids. Per the germline V gene, CDR1 is SGHRS and CDR2 is YFSETQ. Trimming left V 4 bases short and J 7 bases short, with 18 bases between. The CDR3 is CASSGRDGIWNEQFF. In DNA form, the CDR3 reads TGCGCCAGCAGCGGCCGGGACGGAATCTGGAATGAGCAGTTCTTC.

The chain links TRBV30 to TRBJ2-7; D remains ambiguous. Per germline, CDR1 GTSNPN and CDR2 SVGIG (reference sequence). This CDR3 region has 12 residues. Trimming stripped 0 bases from V and 4 bases from J, with 7 bases between. CDR3 loop: CAWSVVYYEQYF. DNA of the CDR3: TGTGCCTGGAGTGTAGTTTATTACGAGCAGTACTTC.

The CDR3 DNA follows: TGTGCCAGCAGTGACGGGACCAGAAACAATGAGCAGTTCTTC. Translating gives CASSDGTRNNEQFF. The chain recombines TRBV6-4 with TRBJ2-1; the D gene could be TRBD1 or TRBD2 (5 bases each). This CDR3 is built from 14 residues. CDR1 and CDR2 (germline): MRHNA, SNTAGT. V was clipped by 2 bases and J by 5 bases, with 10 bases between them.